The clone carrying this TCR beta chain was detected many times. What it binds is not known. Indicated time point: pre-sensitization, week 0. Treatment of the sample: therapeutic diphenylcyclopropenone sensitization with weekly scalp DPC. Patch tests were applied only after blood draws. V lost 6 bases and J lost 2; bases outside the gene matches: 3. The CDR3 loop spans 15 amino acids. CDR1 is MDHEN and CDR2 is SYDVKM in the germline V gene. The source of the sample is a study of human T cells and chemical hapten exposure. Study-wide context: DPC at 2% was the sensitizing agent, placed on roughly 2 cm by roughly 2 cm of upper inner arm skin.

Methods used by the authors: Across samples, TCR counts had a median of about 92,000 and ranged from about 23,224 to 700,000. Via MiXCR, TCRdb re-called the RACE reads, giving one row per CDR3 protein. V and J calls and clone size were set by TCRdb, not the authors. The table has 95,000 to 150,000 distinct CDR3 sequences, less than 15% seen once. Study conclusions and caveats: Versus controls, significantly more large CDR3 similarity clusters arose from expanded TCRs.

The sequencing used whole blood, collected in connection with sensitization to the hapten diphenylcyclopropenone (DPC). The receptor was derived from a woman aged 18-29 years with alopecia areata. Some clones in this sample may be carry-over from other donors' samples. The chain uses TRBV28 and TRBJ1-5; TRBD1 aligns across 11 bases. DNA for the CDR3: TGTGCCAGCAGAGGACAGGGGGCTCGCAATCAGCCCCAGCATTTT. It codes for CASRGQGARNQPQHF. Looking up the rest from reference TRBV28 and TRBJ1-5 gives the full variable domain: DVKVTQSSRYLVKRTGEKVFLECVQDMDHENMFWYRQDPGLGLRLIYFSYDVKMKEKGDIPEGYSVSREKKERFSLILESASTNQTSMYLCASRGQGARNQPQHFGDGTRLSIL.